Shown below are 3 T cell receptor beta chains from a single sample sequenced in a study of beta chain features in type 1 diabetes. Broader study findings: Type 1 diabetes patients had TCRB CDR3s that were shorter (moderately but significantly so) in all four CD4+ subsets.

Their antigen targets remain unknown. The isolated RNA, all of it, was reverse transcribed, so expressed TCRB transcripts were what got sequenced. TCRdb keeps only in-frame clones here, not all; method: immunoSEQ multiplex PCR. In the table there are some 290,000 clones, roughly an eighth of which are singletons. The sequencing sample was made of naive CD4+ T cells from blood. These receptors originate from a man aged 25 to 45 with type 1 diabetes.

This clone was detected a few times. The chain combines TRBV7-8 with TRBJ2-3, with 10 bases lining up with TRBD2. The CDR3 is made up of 16 amino acids. Germline CDR1 SGHVS, CDR2 FQNEAQ. V lost 2 bases, J lost 3 bases, and 5 bases stayed unmatched. The CDR3, as DNA: TGTGCCAGCAGCTTAATGCTAGCGGGAGAGACAGATACGCAGTATTTT. As protein: CASSLMLAGETDTQYF.

The sample holds a few counts of this clone. Here the CDR3 DNA reads TGCGCCAGCAGTTCAGGTGGTGCGGATACGCAGTATTTT. Protein sequence: CASSSGGADTQYF. The J gene is TRBJ2-3, the V gene TRBV5-1; D unclear. The CDR3 totals 13 residues. The V end was cut by 5 bases, the J end by 6 bases, with 13 bases between. Germline V gene data show CDR1 as SGHRS and CDR2 as YFSETQ.

The chain employs TRBV5-1 and TRBJ2-1; 9 bases are a match to TRBD2. Trimming cost V 3 bases and J 6 bases; bases outside gene matches: 13. The germline V gene encodes CDR1 SGHRS and CDR2 YFSETQ. The CDR3 loop spans 17 amino acids. Here the CDR3 reads CASSYVAGGPSGNEQFF. Written as DNA, the CDR3 is TGCGCCAGCAGCTATGTGGCGGGAGGGCCGAGCGGCAATGAGCAGTTCTTC.